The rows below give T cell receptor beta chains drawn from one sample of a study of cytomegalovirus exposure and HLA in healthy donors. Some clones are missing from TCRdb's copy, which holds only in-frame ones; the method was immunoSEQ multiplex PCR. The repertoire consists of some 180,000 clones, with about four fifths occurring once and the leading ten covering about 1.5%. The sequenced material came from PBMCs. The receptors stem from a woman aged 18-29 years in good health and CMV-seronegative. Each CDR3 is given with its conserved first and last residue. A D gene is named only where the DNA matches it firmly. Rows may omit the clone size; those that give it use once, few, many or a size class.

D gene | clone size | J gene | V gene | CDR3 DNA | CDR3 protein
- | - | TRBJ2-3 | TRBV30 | TGTGCCTGGAACCTCTACACAGATACGCAGTATTTT | CAWNLYTDTQYF
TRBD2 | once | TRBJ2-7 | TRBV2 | TGTGCCAGCAGTTTACTAGCGTCGGAGCAGTACTTC | CASSLLASEQYF
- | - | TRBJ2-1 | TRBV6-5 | TGTGCCAGCAGTTCCGTAGGGGGTACAGCCTACAATGAGCAGTTCTTC | CASSSVGGTAYNEQFF
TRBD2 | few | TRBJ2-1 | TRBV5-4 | TGTGCCAGCAGCATCGCATCTGGGCGGGAGGGCCTAGTAAATGAGCAGTTCTTC | CASSIASGREGLVNEQFF
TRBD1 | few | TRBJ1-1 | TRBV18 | TGTGCCAGCACGACAGGGGCGGACACTGAAGCTTTCTTT | CASTTGADTEAFF
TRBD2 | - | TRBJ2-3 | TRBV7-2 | TGTGCCAGCAGCCTACCATCCGGGACTAGCGGCACAGATACGCAGTATTTT | CASSLPSGTSGTDTQYF
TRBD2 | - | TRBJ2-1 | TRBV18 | TGTGCCAGCTCACCACGGGCGGGAGCCTCTGGTGAGCAGTTCTTC | CASSPRAGASGEQFF
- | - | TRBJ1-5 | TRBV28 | TGTGCCAGCAGTTTCCGGGGAAGCAGTCAGCCCCAGCATTTT | CASSFRGSSQPQHF
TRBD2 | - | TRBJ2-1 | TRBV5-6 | TGTGCCAGCAGCTTGCTAGCGGGAGGGCCTCGGAGCTCCTACAATAAGCAGTTCTTC | CASSLLAGGPRSSYNKQFF
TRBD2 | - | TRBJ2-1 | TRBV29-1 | TGCAGCCTCCTAGGGACTAGCGGCAACTACAATGAGCGGTTCTTC | CSLLGTSGNYNERFF
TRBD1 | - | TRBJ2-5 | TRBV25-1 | TGTGCCAGCAGTCCAACGGACAGGGGGGAGGCCCAGTACTTC | CASSPTDRGEAQYF
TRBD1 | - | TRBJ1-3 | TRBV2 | TGTGCCAGCAGTGAAGACAGGGGGCGCCCCAACCTCTCTGGAAACACCATATATTTT | CASSEDRGRPNLSGNTIYF
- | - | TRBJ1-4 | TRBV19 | TGTGCCAGTAGTATATCAGCAACTAATGAAAAACTGTTTTTT | CASSISATNEKLFF
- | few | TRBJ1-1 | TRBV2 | TGTGCCAGCACCATGATAGGAGGGGAAGTGAACACTGAAGCTTTCTTT | CASTMIGGEVNTEAFF
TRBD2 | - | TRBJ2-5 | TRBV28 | TGTGCCAGCGGGGGACTAGCGGGAGGGGAGACCCAGTACTTC | CASGGLAGGETQYF
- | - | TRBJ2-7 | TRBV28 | TGTGCCAGCAGTATCACAGGGCGCAACGAGCAGTACTTC | CASSITGRNEQYF
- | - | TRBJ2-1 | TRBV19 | TGTGCCAGTAGTATAGCCGCGGGTGTCTCCTACAATGAGCAGTTCTTC | CASSIAAGVSYNEQFF
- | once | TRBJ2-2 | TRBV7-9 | TGTGCCAGCAGCTTAGTTCCCAGCGGGAACACCGGGGAGCTGTTTTTT | CASSLVPSGNTGELFF
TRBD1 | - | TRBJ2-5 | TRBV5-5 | TGTGCCAGCAGCCCCCCTCCCCCGACAGGGGGCCAAGAGACCCAGTACTTC | CASSPPPPTGGQETQYF
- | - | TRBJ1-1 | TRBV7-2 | TGTGCCAGCAGCTTAGTCCCAGGGTACTTGTCTGAAGCTTTCTTT | CASSLVPGYLSEAFF
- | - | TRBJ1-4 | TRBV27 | TGTGCCAGCAGAGTGACATCTGGTGAAAAACTGTTTTTT | CASRVTSGEKLFF
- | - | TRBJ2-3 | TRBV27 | TGTGCCAGCAGTACAACTAGGAGAGATACGCAGTATTTT | CASSTTRRDTQYF
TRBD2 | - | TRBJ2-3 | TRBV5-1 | TGCGCCAGCAGCTTGGCCCCGGCGGGAGGTTCCGATACGCAGTATTTT | CASSLAPAGGSDTQYF
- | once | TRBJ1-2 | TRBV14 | TGTGCCAGCAGCCAAACCGGGATAGGCTATGGCTACACCTTC | CASSQTGIGYGYTF
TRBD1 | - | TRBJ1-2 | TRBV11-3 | TGTGCCAGCAGCTTAGTGTCCAGGGGGCCCAGCGGGGACTATGGCTACACCTTC | CASSLVSRGPSGDYGYTF
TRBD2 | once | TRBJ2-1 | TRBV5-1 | TGCGCCAGCAGCGGGACCAAACTAGCGGGAGGGCCAGGGGAGCAGTTCTTC | CASSGTKLAGGPGEQFF
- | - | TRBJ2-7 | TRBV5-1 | TGCGCCAGCAGCTTGGCGAAGAGCGGTTACGAGCAGTACTTC | CASSLAKSGYEQYF
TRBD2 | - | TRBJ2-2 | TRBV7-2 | TGTGCCAGCAGAACGACTAGCGGGATCACCGGGGAGCTGTTTTTT | CASRTTSGITGELFF
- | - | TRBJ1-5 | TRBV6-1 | TGTGCCAGCAGTGAACATAGCAATCAGCCCCAGCATTTT | CASSEHSNQPQHF
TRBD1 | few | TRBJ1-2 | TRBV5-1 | TGCGCCAGCAGCTTGGAGACAGGGCCTAACTATGGCTACACCTTC | CASSLETGPNYGYTF
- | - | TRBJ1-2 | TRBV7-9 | TGTGCCAGCAGCTCACGAGGTGCGGGCCGCGGGCGCTATGGCTACACCTTC | CASSSRGAGRGRYGYTF
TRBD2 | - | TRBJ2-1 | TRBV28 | TGTGCCAGCAGTTTATGGGCTAGCGGGGACAATGAGCAGTTCTTC | CASSLWASGDNEQFF
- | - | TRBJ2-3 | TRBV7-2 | TGTGCCAGCAGCTTAAATTCGCGGGACCCAGATACGCAGTATTTT | CASSLNSRDPDTQYF
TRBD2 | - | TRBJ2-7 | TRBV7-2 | TGTGCCAGCAGCTGGCCGGCGGGGGGGAAAGGGCAGTACTTC | CASSWPAGGKGQYF
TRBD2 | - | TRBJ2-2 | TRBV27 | TGTGCCAGCAGTGACCTAGCGGGAGGACCCGGGGAGCTGTTTTTT | CASSDLAGGPGELFF
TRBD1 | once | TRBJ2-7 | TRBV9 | TGTGCCAGCAGCGTAGGAATTGGACAGGGGGTCGAGCAGTACTTC | CASSVGIGQGVEQYF
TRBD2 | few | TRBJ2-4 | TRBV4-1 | TGCGCCAGCAGCCCGGGACTAGCGAGGGGGTTAGCCAAAAACATTCAGTACTTC | CASSPGLARGLAKNIQYF
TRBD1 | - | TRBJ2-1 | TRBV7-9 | TGTTCCAGCAGCCCTAGCTTTGGGACAGGGGTCCTCAATGAGCAGTTCTTC | CSSSPSFGTGVLNEQFF
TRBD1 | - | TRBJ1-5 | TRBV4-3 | TGCGCCAGCAGCCAAGATCTCCCTTTGGGACAGGCCGGGGGGCAGCCCCAGCATTTT | CASSQDLPLGQAGGQPQHF
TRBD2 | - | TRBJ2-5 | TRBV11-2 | TGTGCCAGCAGCTTGGCTAGCGGTGGGAGGAGAGAGACCCAGTACTTC | CASSLASGGRRETQYF
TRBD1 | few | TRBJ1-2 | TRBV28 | TGTGCCAGCAGTGTCGACAGGGGGCTCGGCTACACCTTC | CASSVDRGLGYTF
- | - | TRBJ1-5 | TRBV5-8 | TGTGCCAGCAGCCAAGAGACCGGACAGAACTTCTATCAGCCCCAGCATTTT | CASSQETGQNFYQPQHF
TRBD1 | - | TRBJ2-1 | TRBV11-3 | TGTGCCAGCAGCAAAACAGACGGACAGGACAATGAGCAGTTCTTC | CASSKTDGQDNEQFF
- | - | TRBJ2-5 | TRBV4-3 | TGCGCCAGCAGCCAAGAATGGAGAGGGAAAGAGACCCAGTACTTC | CASSQEWRGKETQYF
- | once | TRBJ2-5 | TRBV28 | TGTGCCACCTGGCAGGGGCCGGACGGGCGGTACTTC | CATWQGPDGRYF
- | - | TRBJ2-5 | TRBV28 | TGTGCCAGCAGTTTAGGAGGATACCAAGAGACCCAGTACTTC | CASSLGGYQETQYF
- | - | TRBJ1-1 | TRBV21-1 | TGTGCCAGCAGCAAAGCCCTTGGGGGGGATGGCACTGAAGCTTTCTTT | CASSKALGGDGTEAFF
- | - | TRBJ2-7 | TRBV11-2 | TGTGCCAGCAGCTTAGAAGCGTTGGGGGGGACACCATCCTACGAGCAGTACTTC | CASSLEALGGTPSYEQYF
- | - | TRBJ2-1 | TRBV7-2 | TGTGCCAGCAGCTTAAGTAGCTGGCAGGGCGCGATGCAGTTCTTC | CASSLSSWQGAMQFF
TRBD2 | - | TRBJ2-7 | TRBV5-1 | TGCGCCAGCAGCTTGGGCGGGAGCCCCGAGCAGTACTTC | CASSLGGSPEQYF
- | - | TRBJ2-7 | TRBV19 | TGTGCCAGTAGCCTATCATCAGGGATCGGCGAGCAGTACTTC | CASSLSSGIGEQYF
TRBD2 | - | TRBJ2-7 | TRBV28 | TGTGCCAGCAGTTTATTACGGCTAGCGGGAGGTCGTTCCCAGTACTTC | CASSLLRLAGGRSQYF